This TCR beta chain was sequenced during a study of blood T cells in healthy people across ages. As to this clonotype: Germline is not matched at one junction end, which may reflect a read error.

This CDR3 region has 15 residues. Looked up from germline, CDR1 is SEHNR and CDR2 is FQNEAQ (reference sequence). Primed by a sample-barcoded 5' primer and a J-beta primer mix, a second PCR proceeded for 7 to 11 cycles. TCRdb itself ran the 5' RACE reads through MiXCR, one entry per CDR3 protein. The profile shows 600,000 or so distinct CDR3 sequences, roughly 30% of them singletons. Sequenced: blood. This receptor was identified in a woman of 80 years or more in good health. The chain has TRBV7-9 and TRBJ2-3, with 7 bases matching TRBD2. The CDR3 sequence is CVSSYDGGSNEKLYF. DNA of the CDR3: TGTGTCAGCAGCTACGACGGGGGGAGTAATGAAAAACTGTATTTT.